The T cell receptor (beta chain) under discussion was sequenced for a study of T cells in Graves' hyperthyroidism and ophthalmopathy. Study overall: The initial diagnosis was the point when peripheral blood was collected, ahead of any treatment.

Notes on the study in general: Blood samples included most of the expanded thyroid clonotypes exceeding 0.001. The model forecast ophthalmopathy, anticipating it by a median roughly 6.5 months before onset.

Patients were excluded because of uncontrolled infection, other autoimmune disease, pregnancy or lactation. Regions amplified from RNA transcripts were the TCR beta CDR3 regions. Using the HTBI primer set, a first-round RT-PCR was run on the TCR CDR3. One entry per CDR3 protein, called by TCRdb with MiXCR from the multiplex PCR reads. Counted here are under 550,000 distinct CDR3 sequences, about 20% occurring once; the ten biggest clones make up 45% to 50%. The table lists this clonotype with many counts. No antigen is known for it. The CDR3 consists of 14 residues. Trimming shortened V by 5 bases and J by 1 base, and 8 bases separated the two germline ends. The germline V gene has CDR1 MNHEY and CDR2 SVGEGT.

The sequencing sample was made of blood. The chain is built from TRBV6-2 or TRBV6-3 and TRBJ2-2; D might be TRBD1 (6 bases). The receptor was isolated from a man aged 40-49 years with Graves' ophthalmopathy. The CDR3 DNA reads as TGTGCCAGCAGTCCGGACAGGAACACCGGGGAGCTGTTTTTT. Its translation: CASSPDRNTGELFF.